Listed below are T cell receptor beta chains from one sample, sequenced in a study of regulatory T cells in long-lasting Graves disease. TCRdb reprocessed the multiplex PCR reads via MiXCR and lists one record per CDR3 protein. The table records 450,000 to 600,000 distinct CDR3 sequences, around 16% of them present only once. These data are also associated with another study on T cells in Graves' hyperthyroidism and ophthalmopathy.

The sequences come from peripheral blood mononuclear cells (PBMCs), collected at new diagnosis, from a patient treated with antithyroid drugs. Receptors originate from a man aged 40-50 years with Graves disease. Both conserved end residues are part of each CDR3. The order of the fields is clone size, J gene, V gene, CDR3 length, D gene, CDR3 DNA, CDR3 protein. D genes are given only for firm matches. Only part of the rows carry a size: once, few, many, or a class if the clone is expanded.

clone size: many; J gene: TRBJ2-7; V gene: TRBV10-2; CDR3 length: 17; D gene: TRBD1; CDR3 DNA: TGCGCCAGCAAACCCCCGGGACAGGGAGATCTCTTCTACGAGCAGTACTTC; CDR3 protein: CASKPPGQGDLFYEQYF
clone size: many; J gene: TRBJ2-2; V gene: TRBV20-1; CDR3 length: 14; D gene: -; CDR3 DNA: TGCAGTGCTAGTCTGGGGACGGGAACCGGGGAGCTGTTTTTT; CDR3 protein: CSASLGTGTGELFF
clone size: -; J gene: TRBJ2-1; V gene: TRBV6-1; CDR3 length: 12; D gene: -; CDR3 DNA: TGTGCCAGCAGTGAAGCTCGACAGTTCCAGTTCTTC; CDR3 protein: CASSEARQFQFF
clone size: -; J gene: TRBJ1-2; V gene: TRBV12-3/TRBV12-4; CDR3 length: 12; D gene: -; CDR3 DNA: TGTGCCAGCAGCCTCCTGTATGGGGGCTACACCTTC; CDR3 protein: CASSLLYGGYTF
clone size: -; J gene: TRBJ1-2; V gene: TRBV30; CDR3 length: 13; D gene: TRBD1; CDR3 DNA: TGTGCCAGTACAGGGGGCGCAGGGTATGGCTACACCTTC; CDR3 protein: CASTGGAGYGYTF
clone size: few; J gene: TRBJ2-7; V gene: TRBV10-3; CDR3 length: 15; D gene: TRBD1; CDR3 DNA: TGTGCCATCAGTGAGTCCGGGACAGGGGTCAGCGAGCAGTACTTC; CDR3 protein: CAISESGTGVSEQYF
clone size: few; J gene: TRBJ1-5; V gene: TRBV30; CDR3 length: 13; D gene: -; CDR3 DNA: TGTGCCTGGAGCGCAGAAAGGTGGCAGCCCCAGCATTTT; CDR3 protein: CAWSAERWQPQHF
clone size: many; J gene: TRBJ2-1; V gene: TRBV28; CDR3 length: 17; D gene: TRBD2; CDR3 DNA: TGTGCCAGCAGTCTACTAGCGGGAGGTATTAGAGGGAATGAGCAGTTCTTC; CDR3 protein: CASSLLAGGIRGNEQFF
clone size: few; J gene: TRBJ1-1; V gene: TRBV6-1; CDR3 length: 13; D gene: -; CDR3 DNA: TGTGCCAGCACCTGGACGCCGAACACTGAAGCTTTCTTT; CDR3 protein: CASTWTPNTEAFF
clone size: -; J gene: TRBJ2-7; V gene: TRBV25-1; CDR3 length: 12; D gene: TRBD1; CDR3 DNA: TGTGCCAAACGACAGGGTCGCTACGAGCAGTACTTC; CDR3 protein: CAKRQGRYEQYF
clone size: few; J gene: TRBJ1-5; V gene: TRBV6-1; CDR3 length: 13; D gene: -; CDR3 DNA: TGTGCCAGCAGTGTCGAGAATAATCAGCCCCAGCATTTT; CDR3 protein: CASSVENNQPQHF
clone size: many; J gene: TRBJ2-3; V gene: TRBV7-8; CDR3 length: 14; D gene: -; CDR3 DNA: TGTGCCAGTACTACAACGGATAGCACAGATACGCAGTATTTT; CDR3 protein: CASTTTDSTDTQYF
clone size: many; J gene: TRBJ2-5; V gene: TRBV2; CDR3 length: 15; D gene: TRBD1; CDR3 DNA: TGTGCCAGCAGCACCGGACAGGGGAGGCAAGAGACCCAGTACTTC; CDR3 protein: CASSTGQGRQETQYF
clone size: many; J gene: TRBJ2-7; V gene: TRBV30; CDR3 length: 13; D gene: -; CDR3 DNA: TGTGCCGGCCTTCCGACAGGCACCTACGAGCAGTACTTC; CDR3 protein: CAGLPTGTYEQYF
clone size: many; J gene: TRBJ2-7; V gene: TRBV27; CDR3 length: 14; D gene: -; CDR3 DNA: TGTGCCAGCAGTCCGGACCGGAACCTCTACGAGCAGTACTTC; CDR3 protein: CASSPDRNLYEQYF
clone size: -; J gene: TRBJ2-1; V gene: TRBV11-2; CDR3 length: 15; D gene: -; CDR3 DNA: TGTGCCAGCAGCTTAGGAGGGAGCAGCCTCAATGAGCAGTTCTTC; CDR3 protein: CASSLGGSSLNEQFF
clone size: many; J gene: TRBJ2-5; V gene: TRBV12-3/TRBV12-4; CDR3 length: 16; D gene: -; CDR3 DNA: TGTGCCAGCAGTTTAGTTAGCGGAGGAGAAAAAGAGACCCAGTACTTC; CDR3 protein: CASSLVSGGEKETQYF
clone size: -; J gene: TRBJ2-2; V gene: TRBV5-1; CDR3 length: 17; D gene: TRBD2; CDR3 DNA: TGCGCCAGCAGCTTGGGGGCTACTAGCGTTTTCACCGGGGAGCTGTTTTTT; CDR3 protein: CASSLGATSVFTGELFF
clone size: many; J gene: TRBJ2-3; V gene: TRBV7-3; CDR3 length: 15; D gene: -; CDR3 DNA: TGTGCCAGCAGCTTAACGGGCGGACTCACAGATACGCAGTATTTT; CDR3 protein: CASSLTGGLTDTQYF
clone size: many; J gene: TRBJ2-5; V gene: TRBV24-1; CDR3 length: 14; D gene: TRBD1; CDR3 DNA: TGTGCCACCAGTGACACGACAGGGGGAGAGACCCAGTACTTC; CDR3 protein: CATSDTTGGETQYF
clone size: -; J gene: TRBJ2-7; V gene: TRBV5-6; CDR3 length: 12; D gene: -; CDR3 DNA: TGTGCCAGCAGCTCATTGAAGGGAGAGCAGTACTTC; CDR3 protein: CASSSLKGEQYF
clone size: few; J gene: TRBJ2-5; V gene: TRBV4-1; CDR3 length: 15; D gene: -; CDR3 DNA: TGCGCCAGCAGCCAAGTTGTGGACAGCGAAGAGACCCAGTACTTC; CDR3 protein: CASSQVVDSEETQYF
clone size: many; J gene: TRBJ1-2; V gene: TRBV20-1; CDR3 length: 13; D gene: -; CDR3 DNA: TGCAGTGCTAGCGTCGGGAACTTGGAGGGCTACACCTTC; CDR3 protein: CSASVGNLEGYTF
clone size: -; J gene: TRBJ2-7; V gene: TRBV6-2/TRBV6-3; CDR3 length: 15; D gene: -; CDR3 DNA: TGTGCCAGCAGTCGAACTCGGCGCGGACCCTACGAGCAGTACTTC; CDR3 protein: CASSRTRRGPYEQYF
clone size: -; J gene: TRBJ2-1; V gene: TRBV3-1; CDR3 length: 14; D gene: TRBD1; CDR3 DNA: TGTGCCAGCAGCCGACTGGCCGACAGGGGGGAGCAGTTCTTC; CDR3 protein: CASSRLADRGEQFF
clone size: -; J gene: TRBJ1-1; V gene: TRBV5-1; CDR3 length: 13; D gene: -; CDR3 DNA: TGCGCCAGCAGCTTGGGCCAGAGTTCTGAAGCTTTCTTT; CDR3 protein: CASSLGQSSEAFF
clone size: many; J gene: TRBJ2-5; V gene: TRBV20-1; CDR3 length: 15; D gene: TRBD1; CDR3 DNA: TGCAGTGCTAGAGATGAGGACAGGGCCCAAGAGACCCAGTACTTC; CDR3 protein: CSARDEDRAQETQYF
clone size: -; J gene: TRBJ2-1; V gene: TRBV3-1; CDR3 length: 18; D gene: -; CDR3 DNA: TGTGCCAGCAGCCTAAGGGGTTTTAGACTCCTTTGGGGGAGTCTCCAGTTCTTC; CDR3 protein: CASSLRGFRLLWGSLQFF
clone size: many; J gene: TRBJ2-3; V gene: TRBV2; CDR3 length: 15; D gene: TRBD1; CDR3 DNA: TGTGCCAGTTCCGCAGACAGGGCTGGGTCAGATACGCAGTATTTT; CDR3 protein: CASSADRAGSDTQYF
clone size: few; J gene: TRBJ1-5; V gene: TRBV2; CDR3 length: 13; D gene: -; CDR3 DNA: TGTGCCAGTGGACTGACTAGCAATCAGCCCCAGCATTTT; CDR3 protein: CASGLTSNQPQHF
clone size: -; J gene: TRBJ2-1; V gene: TRBV7-2; CDR3 length: 16; D gene: TRBD2; CDR3 DNA: TGTGCCAGCAGCCCTAGCGGGAGGGCCACCTACAATGAGCAGTTCTTC; CDR3 protein: CASSPSGRATYNEQFF
clone size: -; J gene: TRBJ2-2; V gene: TRBV20-1; CDR3 length: 15; D gene: TRBD1; CDR3 DNA: TGCAGTGCTAGAGATCGGACAGGGCTTTCCGGGGAGCTGTTTTTT; CDR3 protein: CSARDRTGLSGELFF
clone size: many; J gene: TRBJ2-3; V gene: TRBV20-1; CDR3 length: 11; D gene: -; CDR3 DNA: TGCAGTGCCAATATACGAGATACGCAGTATTTT; CDR3 protein: CSANIRDTQYF
clone size: many; J gene: TRBJ2-1; V gene: TRBV7-8; CDR3 length: 14; D gene: TRBD2; CDR3 DNA: TGTGCCAGCAGCCCGACTAGCGGTCCCAATGAGCAGTTCTTC; CDR3 protein: CASSPTSGPNEQFF
clone size: many; J gene: TRBJ2-7; V gene: TRBV24-1; CDR3 length: 17; D gene: TRBD1; CDR3 DNA: TGTGCCACCACCAAGGGCCCTCCAGGGACAGGGAGGAACGAGCAGTACTTC; CDR3 protein: CATTKGPPGTGRNEQYF
clone size: few; J gene: TRBJ1-1; V gene: TRBV28; CDR3 length: 11; D gene: -; CDR3 DNA: TGTGCCACAGAGGTGAACACTGAAGCTTTCTTT; CDR3 protein: CATEVNTEAFF
clone size: few; J gene: TRBJ2-3; V gene: TRBV12-3/TRBV12-4; CDR3 length: 19; D gene: TRBD2; CDR3 DNA: TGTGCCAGCAGTTTAGGGGGGAAGAGGCGGGAGGGCCCAGCAGATACGCAGTATTTT; CDR3 protein: CASSLGGKRREGPADTQYF
clone size: -; J gene: TRBJ1-4; V gene: TRBV5-1; CDR3 length: 15; D gene: -; CDR3 DNA: TGCGCCAGCAGCTTGTTTTCAGGGGATAATGAAAAACTGTTTTTT; CDR3 protein: CASSLFSGDNEKLFF
clone size: many; J gene: TRBJ2-3; V gene: TRBV6-1; CDR3 length: 15; D gene: TRBD2; CDR3 DNA: TGTGCCAGCAGAAGGGCGGGAGGGGTCACAGATACGCAGTATTTT; CDR3 protein: CASRRAGGVTDTQYF
clone size: many; J gene: TRBJ2-7; V gene: TRBV11-2; CDR3 length: 18; D gene: TRBD2; CDR3 DNA: TGTGCCAGCAGCTTAGAGGGAGTCCGACTAGCGGGAACCTACGAGCAGTACTTC; CDR3 protein: CASSLEGVRLAGTYEQYF
clone size: many; J gene: TRBJ2-7; V gene: TRBV7-8; CDR3 length: 14; D gene: -; CDR3 DNA: TGTGCCAGCAGCCAGACGAGTACAGGCTACGAGCAGTACTTC; CDR3 protein: CASSQTSTGYEQYF
clone size: -; J gene: TRBJ2-3; V gene: TRBV19; CDR3 length: 15; D gene: -; CDR3 DNA: TGTGCCAGTAGTATACGCAAGTGGTGGACAGATACGCAGTATTTT; CDR3 protein: CASSIRKWWTDTQYF
clone size: -; J gene: TRBJ2-2; V gene: TRBV6-2/TRBV6-3; CDR3 length: 13; D gene: -; CDR3 DNA: TGTGCCAGCACCTTGACACTAGCCGGGGAGCTGTTTTTT; CDR3 protein: CASTLTLAGELFF
clone size: -; J gene: TRBJ2-5; V gene: TRBV4-2; CDR3 length: 16; D gene: TRBD2; CDR3 DNA: TGTGCCAGCAGCCAAGGGCTAGCGGGAGGAGTAGAGACCCAGTACTTC; CDR3 protein: CASSQGLAGGVETQYF
clone size: many; J gene: TRBJ2-7; V gene: TRBV5-1; CDR3 length: 18; D gene: -; CDR3 DNA: TGCGCCAGCAGCTTGGGACCGTATTCGGGAGATCGATTCTACGAGCAGTACTTC; CDR3 protein: CASSLGPYSGDRFYEQYF
clone size: few; J gene: TRBJ2-7; V gene: TRBV28; CDR3 length: 16; D gene: -; CDR3 DNA: TGTGCCAGCAGCTCTCAAGGGGAGGGGGATCGGGACGAGCAGTACTTC; CDR3 protein: CASSSQGEGDRDEQYF
clone size: -; J gene: TRBJ2-1; V gene: TRBV7-3; CDR3 length: 15; D gene: -; CDR3 DNA: TGTGCCAGCAGCGGCCTGGGACCCCCTTACAATGAGCAGTTCTTC; CDR3 protein: CASSGLGPPYNEQFF
clone size: -; J gene: TRBJ2-7; V gene: TRBV29-1; CDR3 length: 15; D gene: -; CDR3 DNA: TGCAGCGCGCGCGGGACAGTGACCTCGATAGACGAGCAGTACTTC; CDR3 protein: CSARGTVTSIDEQYF